The clone carrying this T cell receptor (beta chain) was seen more than once but under ten times. With 5 bases removed from V and 2 bases from J, the gap between germline ends came to 13 bases. Germline V gene data show CDR1 as SEHNR and CDR2 as FQNEAQ (reference sequence). This CDR3 has 14 residues. MiXCR was run by TCRdb on the RACE reads, yielding one entry per CDR3 protein. This sample has about 190,000 distinct CDR3 sequences; approximately 24% occur once, and the top ten carry 2% to 2.5%. This specimen comes from a study of human T cells and chemical hapten exposure. Time point: patch test 3, about 24 weeks after DPC sensitization. Described treatment: therapeutic diphenylcyclopropenone sensitization with weekly scalp DPC.

This chain joins TRBV7-9 and TRBJ2-7; D is perhaps TRBD1 or TRBD2 (5 bases each). The origin of this receptor is a woman aged 40 to 50 with alopecia areata. Some clones in this sample may be carry-over from other donors' samples. The material was whole blood, obtained in connection with sensitization to the hapten diphenylcyclopropenone (DPC). The chain's CDR3 is CASSAPGPTYEQYF. Written as DNA, the CDR3 is TGTGCCAGCAGCGCACCGGGACCGACCTACGAGCAGTACTTC.